This T cell receptor beta chain was sequenced for a study of T cell repertoires in cytomegalovirus infection. About the research overall: CMV epitopes in the study were HLA-C-restricted (recently identified) and HLA-B-restricted (well studied). From public TCR beta signatures came an indication of both CMV infection and matching HLA type. Study-wide points: Summed frequency of public TCR beta families distinguished CMV carriers with the relevant HLA. HLA-C-restricted CMV-specific TCR beta clonotypes prevailed in the ex vivo response.

TCRdb re-called the reads with MiXCR, one entry per CDR3 protein. The table shows some 920,000 distinct CDR3 sequences, with less than 40% occurring only once. Per the germline V gene, CDR1 is SEHNR and CDR2 is FQNEAQ (reference sequence). After removal of 7 bases from V and 5 bases from J, the junction contained 11 bases not matched to a gene. This CDR3 contains 15 residues. This clonotype was detected a few times. Its antigen remains unknown. The receptor was isolated from a human donor in good health (CMV status not recorded). Some clones in this sample may be carry-over from other donors' samples. The rearrangement uses TRBV7-9 and TRBJ2-3, with TRBD1 matching 8 bases. The specimen comprised cultured CD8+ T cells from PBMCs, sampled from culture after CMV antigen stimulation. This CDR3 is CASTFSRTGKDTQYF. The CDR3 nucleotides are TGTGCCAGCACGTTTTCGAGGACAGGGAAAGATACGCAGTATTTT.